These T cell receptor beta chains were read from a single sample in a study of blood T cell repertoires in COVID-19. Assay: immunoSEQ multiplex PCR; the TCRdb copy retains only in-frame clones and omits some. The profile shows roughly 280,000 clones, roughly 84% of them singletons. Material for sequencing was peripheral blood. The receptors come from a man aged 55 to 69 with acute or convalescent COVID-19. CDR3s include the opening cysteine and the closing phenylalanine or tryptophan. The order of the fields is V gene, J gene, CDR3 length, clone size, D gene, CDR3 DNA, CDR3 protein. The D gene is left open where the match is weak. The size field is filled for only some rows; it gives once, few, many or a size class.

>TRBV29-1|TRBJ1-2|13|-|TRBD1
TGCAGCGTTGGGGACAGGCCCTTTGAGGGCTACACCTTC
CSVGDRPFEGYTF
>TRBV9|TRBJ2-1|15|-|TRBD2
TGTGCCAGCAGCCTTACTAGCGGGACCTACAATGAGCAGTTCTTC
CASSLTSGTYNEQFF
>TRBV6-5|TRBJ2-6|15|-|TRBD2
TGTGCCAGCAGCACGGGGGGTTCTGGGGCCAACGTCCTGACTTTC
CASSTGGSGANVLTF
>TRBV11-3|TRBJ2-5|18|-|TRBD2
TGTGCCAGCAGCTTAGGGGTGACTAGCGGGGGGAGCCAAGAGACCCAGTACTTC
CASSLGVTSGGSQETQYF
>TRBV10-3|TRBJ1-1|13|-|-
TGTGCCATCAGTGGGACAAGGAACACTGAAGCTTTCTTT
CAISGTRNTEAFF
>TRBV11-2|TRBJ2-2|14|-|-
TGTGCCAGCAGCTTAGACTTTAACACCGGGGAGCTGTTTTTT
CASSLDFNTGELFF
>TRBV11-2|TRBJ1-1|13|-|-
TGTGCCAGCAGGCCGCAGGGGAGAACTGAAGCTTTCTTT
CASRPQGRTEAFF
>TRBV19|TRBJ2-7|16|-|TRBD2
TGTGCCAGTAGTATGCAACTAGCGGGAGTCTCGGGCGAGCAGTACTTC
CASSMQLAGVSGEQYF
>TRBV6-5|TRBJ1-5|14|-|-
TGTGCCATCCAGACCAGACAGGGCAATCAGCCCCAGCATTTT
CAIQTRQGNQPQHF
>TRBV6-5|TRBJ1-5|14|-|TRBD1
TGTGCCAGCGGCCAGGGACAGGGGTATCAGCCCCAGCATTTT
CASGQGQGYQPQHF
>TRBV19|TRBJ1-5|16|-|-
TGTGCCAGTAGTATATGGGGGGGGGATAGCAATCAGCCCCAGCATTTT
CASSIWGGDSNQPQHF
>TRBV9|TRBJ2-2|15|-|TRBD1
TGTGCCAGCAGCCAGGGCTCAGGGGGCAACGGGGAGCTGTTTTTT
CASSQGSGGNGELFF
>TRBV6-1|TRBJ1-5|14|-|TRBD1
TGTGCCAGCAGTGAAATCAGGGGGAATCAGCCCCAGCATTTT
CASSEIRGNQPQHF
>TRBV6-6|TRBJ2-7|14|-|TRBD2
TGTGCCAGCAGCCACGGGACTAGCTCCTACGAGCAGTACTTC
CASSHGTSSYEQYF
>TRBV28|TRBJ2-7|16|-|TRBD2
TGTGCCAGCAGCCGGACTAGCGGGCAAAACTCCTACGAGCAGTACTTC
CASSRTSGQNSYEQYF
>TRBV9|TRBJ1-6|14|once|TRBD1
TGTGCCAGCAGCCCTGGACAGGTTAATTCACCCCTCCACTTT
CASSPGQVNSPLHF
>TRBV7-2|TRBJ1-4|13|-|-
TGTGCCAGCAGGCAATCGGTTCATGAAAAACTGTTTTTT
CASRQSVHEKLFF
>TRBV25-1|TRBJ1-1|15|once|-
TGTGCCAGCAGTGAACCCGGTTCTTCGGACACTGAAGCTTTCTTT
CASSEPGSSDTEAFF
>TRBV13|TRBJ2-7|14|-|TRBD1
TGTGCCAGCAGCTTAGGACAGGGGGCTTCCGAGCAGTACTTC
CASSLGQGASEQYF
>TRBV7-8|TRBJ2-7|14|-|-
TGTGCCAGCAGCCCCCGAGGGTCTTATTACGAGCAGTACTTC
CASSPRGSYYEQYF
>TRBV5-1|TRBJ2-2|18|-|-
TGCGCCAGCAGCTCCACTTCGGGGTCCCAAAGGGACACCGGGGAGCTGTTTTTT
CASSSTSGSQRDTGELFF
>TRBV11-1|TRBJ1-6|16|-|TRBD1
TGTGCCAGCAGCACCACAGGGGTGGCTTATAATTCACCCCTCCACTTT
CASSTTGVAYNSPLHF
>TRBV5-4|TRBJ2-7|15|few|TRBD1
TGTGCCAGCAGCTGGGGGACAGGCCTTCTCTACGAGCAGTACTTC
CASSWGTGLLYEQYF
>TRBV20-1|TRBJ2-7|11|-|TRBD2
TGCAGTGCCAGACTAGCCGGCGAGCAGTACTTC
CSARLAGEQYF
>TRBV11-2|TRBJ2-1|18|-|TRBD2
TGTGCCAGCAGCCTCACGGGACTAGCGGGGGGGCCCTACAATGAGCAGTTCTTC
CASSLTGLAGGPYNEQFF
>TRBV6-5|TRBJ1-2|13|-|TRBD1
TGTGCCAGCAGTTACACAGGGGGCTATGGCTACACCTTC
CASSYTGGYGYTF
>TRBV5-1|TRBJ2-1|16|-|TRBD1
TGCGCCAGCAGTTGGACAGGGACAGGGCTTGGCAATGAGCAGTTCTTC
CASSWTGTGLGNEQFF
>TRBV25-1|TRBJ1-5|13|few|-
TGTGCCAGCAGTGCCTCAGGGGATCAGCCCCAGCATTTT
CASSASGDQPQHF
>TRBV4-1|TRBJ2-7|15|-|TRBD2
TGCGCCAGCAGCCAAGTATTAGCGGGGTCCTACGAGCAGTACTTC
CASSQVLAGSYEQYF
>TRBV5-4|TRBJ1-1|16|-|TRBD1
TGTGCCAGCAGCTGGAGGGTGGCAGGGGGCGTCTCTGAAGCTTTCTTT
CASSWRVAGGVSEAFF
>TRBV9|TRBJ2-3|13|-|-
TGTGCCAGCAAGGCGTTAGGGAGGAGTACGCAGTATTTT
CASKALGRSTQYF
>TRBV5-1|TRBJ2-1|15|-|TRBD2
TGCGCCAGCAGCTTGCTAGCGGGGGGTTACAATGAGCAGTTCTTC
CASSLLAGGYNEQFF
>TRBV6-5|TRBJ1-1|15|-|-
TGTGCCAGCAGGCCTACAGGGCGAATGAACACTGAAGCTTTCTTT
CASRPTGRMNTEAFF
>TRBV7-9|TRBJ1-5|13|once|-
TGTGCCAGCAGCTTGGGCCCAGTGGAGCCCCAGCATTTT
CASSLGPVEPQHF
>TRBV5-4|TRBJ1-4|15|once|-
TGTGCCAGCAGCTTAACAGGAGCAACTAATGAAAAACTGTTTTTT
CASSLTGATNEKLFF
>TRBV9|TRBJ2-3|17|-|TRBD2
TGTGCCAGCAGCGCAAGGACTAGCGGAGTTAGCACAGATACGCAGTATTTT
CASSARTSGVSTDTQYF
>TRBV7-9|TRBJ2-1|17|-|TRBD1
TGTGCCAGCAGCTTATCCCAACCGGGACAGGGTTACAATGAGCAGTTCTTC
CASSLSQPGQGYNEQFF
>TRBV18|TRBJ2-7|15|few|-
TGTGCCAGCTCACCTACTAACGCGGAATCCTACGAGCAGTACTTC
CASSPTNAESYEQYF
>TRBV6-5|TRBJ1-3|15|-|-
TGTGCCAGCACCTTACAGGGCCTATCTGGAAACACCATATATTTT
CASTLQGLSGNTIYF
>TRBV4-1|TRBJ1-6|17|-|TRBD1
TGCGCCAGCAGCCAAGCCGGGCCCCGGACAGGGAATTCACCCCTCCACTTT
CASSQAGPRTGNSPLHF
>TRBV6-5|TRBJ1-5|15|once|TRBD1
TGTGCCAGCAGCCCGGGACAGGAGAGCAATCAGCCCCAGCATTTT
CASSPGQESNQPQHF
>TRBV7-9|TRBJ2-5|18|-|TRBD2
TGTGCCAGCAGCCCCCAGTTCGGTCCGCGGGGGTTTCAAGAGACCCAGTACTTC
CASSPQFGPRGFQETQYF
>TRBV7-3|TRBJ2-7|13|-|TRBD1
TGTGCCAGCAGCATGGGACAGGGGATCGAGCAGTACTTC
CASSMGQGIEQYF
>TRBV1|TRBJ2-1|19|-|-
TGCACCAGCAGCCAAGGCGCTAGCACCCACCTAAGCTCCTACAATGAGCAGTTCTTC
CTSSQGASTHLSSYNEQFF
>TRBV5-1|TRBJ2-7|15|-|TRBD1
TGCGCCAGCAGCTTGGGGGGACAGGGAACCTACGAGCAGTACTTC
CASSLGGQGTYEQYF
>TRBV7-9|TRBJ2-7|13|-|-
TGTGCCAGCAGCCCGCCGGGCTCCTACGAGCAGTACTTC
CASSPPGSYEQYF
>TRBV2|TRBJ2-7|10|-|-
TGTGCCATCCGACATTACGAGCAGTACTTC
CAIRHYEQYF
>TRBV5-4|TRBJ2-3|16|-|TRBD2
TGTGCCAGCAGTTACGGGACTAGCGGGCTCACAGATACGCAGTATTTT
CASSYGTSGLTDTQYF
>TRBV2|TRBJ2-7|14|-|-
TGTGCCAGCAGTGAACTAGGCTTTTTTTACGAGCAGTACTTC
CASSELGFFYEQYF